These 4 T cell receptor beta chains were sequenced from one sample in a study of T cell responses to AZD1222 COVID-19 vaccine. Measured with immunoSEQ multiplex PCR; TCRdb has only the in-frame clones, and not every one. The sample shows about 130,000 clones, 80% to 90% of them seen only once. Sequencing was performed on peripheral blood, taken on day 0 of AZD1222 vaccination. These receptors were collected from an adult in good health.

The chain joins TRBV24-1 to TRBJ1-2; no clear D. Trimming cost V 3 bases and J 8 bases, with 9 bases left between them. Germline CDR1 KGHDR, CDR2 SFDVKD. This CDR3 has 12 residues. CDR3 bases: TGTGCCACCAGTGATATTCCGTGGGGCTACACCTTC. This sequence encodes CATSDIPWGYTF.

The CDR3 sequence: CASSYAGISNEKLFF. For the CDR3, the DNA is TGTGCCAGCAGCTACGCCGGGATCTCTAATGAAAAACTGTTTTTT. V is TRBV9 and J is TRBJ1-4; no definite D call. Trimming took 4 bases from V and 3 from J, leaving 13 bases between them. The CDR3 loop spans 15 amino acids. Germline CDR1 is SGDLS and CDR2 is YYNGEE.

V and J are TRBV7-2 and TRBJ1-1, with D maybe TRBD1 (6 bases). The V end lost 1 base, the J end lost 4 bases, and 10 bases lay between the germline ends. The CDR3 runs to 14 residues. The germline V gene has CDR1 SGHTA and CDR2 FQGNSA. The CDR3 nucleotides read TGTGCCAGCAGCTTAGAGGGGGGATCCACTGAAGCTTTCTTT. Encoded protein: CASSLEGGSTEAFF.

V gene TRBV15 combines with J gene TRBJ1-1; a possible D gene is TRBD1 (6 bases). V lost 3 bases and J lost 1, with 24 bases in between. CDR1 and CDR2 from the germline V gene are LNHNV and YYDKDF (reference sequence). There are 19 residues in the CDR3. The CDR3 here is CATSSDQRDTRKWNTEAFF. In nucleotides, the CDR3 is TGTGCCACCAGCAGTGATCAACGGGACACCAGGAAATGGAACACTGAAGCTTTCTTT.